This T cell receptor (beta chain) is from a study of early stage breast cancer tumors. About the study: Most of the 16 invasive tumors were ER+, PR+ and HER2-. Under 10 ER+/PR+/HER2- tumors were invasive ductal; a few were invasive lobular.

A word on this clone: The antigen remains unidentified.

Losses at the gene ends were 1 base for V and 8 bases for J; bases not matched to a gene: 6. Germline loops: CDR1 SGHKS, CDR2 YYEKEE (reference sequence). This CDR3 comprises 14 residues. The study, taken as a whole, reports: Functional markers like CD4, CD8 and FOXP3 were missed in bulk sequencing.

The data were produced by immunoSEQ multiplex PCR, yet TCRdb's version contains in-frame clones alone and is incomplete. The sample yields roughly 53,000 clones, 80% to 95% seen once. This receptor was taken from a person aged 70 to 85 with breast cancer. The sequencing input was blood. This chain uses TRBV5-5 with TRBJ1-2; 9 positions match TRBD1. The CDR3 sequence is CASSLTGGARGYTF. CDR3 coding DNA: TGTGCCAGCAGCTTGACAGGGGGCGCGAGGGGCTACACCTTC.